There are many counts of the clone carrying this TCR beta chain. Its antigen is unknown. The sample belongs to a study of regulatory T cells in long-lasting Graves disease. Study-wide results and caveats: Patients with persistent disease showed a bias toward TRBV28, TRBJ1-2 and TRBJ2-5.

Time point specified: newly diagnosed GD, antithyroid drugs for less than 3 months. The authors made the TCR library using RNA they extracted from PBMCs. Staff drew roughly 10 milliliters of peripheral blood into EDTA tubes. For TCR beta, libraries came from iRepertoire HTBI primers and Arm-PCR of CDR3 regions. MiXCR, applied by TCRdb to the multiplex PCR reads, yields one record per CDR3 protein. The sample contains 450,000 to 600,000 distinct CDR3 sequences, around an eighth of which appear only once. From germline, CDR1 is SGHTA and CDR2 FQGNSA. The CDR3 is 17 residues long. The ends were cut back, 3 bases at V and 5 bases at J, with 21 bases in the middle. This sample also appeared in a second study, on T cells in Graves' hyperthyroidism and ophthalmopathy. From that paper: Patients between 18 and 65 years old had hyperthyroidism, newly diagnosed and lasting under 2 months.

This chain uses TRBV7-2 with TRBJ2-3, with D maybe TRBD2 (6 bases). Sequencing was performed on peripheral blood mononuclear cells (PBMCs), taken at new diagnosis, from a patient treated with antithyroid drugs. The source of this sequence is a man aged 25-45 years with Graves disease. CDR3 nucleotides: TGTGCCAGCAGCTTTCGGCGGGAAGTGTTGTTGGGAGATACGCAGTATTTT. This codes for CASSFRREVLLGDTQYF.